A selection of T cell receptor beta chains follows, all from one sample in a study of Ad26.COV2.S vaccination and SARS-CoV-2 variants. TCRdb keeps only in-frame clones here, not all; method: immunoSEQ multiplex PCR. The repertoire holds 400,000 to 450,000 clones, with 90% as singletons. Sequenced here: peripheral blood, sampled in a trial of Ad26.COV2.S vaccine versus placebo. The receptors were gathered from a person between 18 and 60 years old who received the Ad26.COV2.S COVID-19 vaccine or a placebo. Each CDR3 is given with its conserved first and last residue. The order of the fields is clone size, V gene, J gene, D gene, CDR3 protein, CDR3 DNA. A D gene is named only where the DNA matches it firmly. Size tells how often a clone was seen (once, few, many) or the class of an expanded clone, and some rows leave it out.

clone_size: -
v_call: TRBV11-2
j_call: TRBJ2-1
d_call: TRBD2
cdr3_aa: CASSLSSGRANEQFF
cdr3_nt: TGTGCCAGCAGCTTAAGTAGCGGGAGGGCCAATGAGCAGTTCTTC

clone_size: -
v_call: TRBV28
j_call: TRBJ2-3
d_call: -
cdr3_aa: CASSLWGDTQYF
cdr3_nt: TGTGCCAGCAGTTTGTGGGGAGATACGCAGTATTTT

clone_size: -
v_call: TRBV6-2/TRBV6-3
j_call: TRBJ2-7
d_call: TRBD1
cdr3_aa: CASSYSSPGTGAMRQYF
cdr3_nt: TGTGCCAGCAGTTACTCCAGCCCCGGGACAGGCGCCATGCGGCAGTACTTC

clone_size: -
v_call: TRBV3-1/TRBV3-2
j_call: TRBJ2-5
d_call: -
cdr3_aa: CASSQRQGGGETQYF
cdr3_nt: TGTGCCAGCAGCCAGCGCCAGGGTGGGGGAGAGACCCAGTACTTC

clone_size: -
v_call: TRBV7-2
j_call: TRBJ1-3
d_call: -
cdr3_aa: CASSLEGSAGNTIYF
cdr3_nt: TGTGCCAGCAGCTTAGAGGGGTCCGCTGGAAACACCATATATTTT

clone_size: -
v_call: TRBV7-9
j_call: TRBJ2-7
d_call: TRBD2
cdr3_aa: CASSWGTSASYEQYF
cdr3_nt: TGTGCCAGCAGCTGGGGGACTAGCGCAAGCTACGAGCAGTACTTC

clone_size: -
v_call: TRBV19
j_call: TRBJ2-3
d_call: TRBD2
cdr3_aa: CASSRTSANRDTQYF
cdr3_nt: TGTGCCAGTAGTCGGACTAGCGCTAATAGGGATACGCAGTATTTT

clone_size: -
v_call: TRBV15
j_call: TRBJ2-1
d_call: -
cdr3_aa: CATSREATDNEQFF
cdr3_nt: TGTGCCACCAGCAGAGAAGCGACGGACAATGAGCAGTTCTTC

clone_size: -
v_call: TRBV5-5
j_call: TRBJ2-3
d_call: -
cdr3_aa: CASSLDTDTQYF
cdr3_nt: TGTGCCAGCAGCTTGGACACAGATACGCAGTATTTT

clone_size: few
v_call: TRBV4-2
j_call: TRBJ2-1
d_call: TRBD2
cdr3_aa: CASSQVSGRAEYNEQFF
cdr3_nt: TGTGCCAGCAGCCAAGTTAGCGGGAGGGCCGAGTACAATGAGCAGTTCTTC

clone_size: -
v_call: TRBV28
j_call: TRBJ2-7
d_call: TRBD2
cdr3_aa: CASSLDSGRLEQYF
cdr3_nt: TGTGCCAGCAGTTTGGATAGCGGGAGGCTCGAGCAGTACTTC

clone_size: once
v_call: TRBV5-8
j_call: TRBJ1-2
d_call: TRBD1
cdr3_aa: CASSFIQGASGYTF
cdr3_nt: TGTGCCAGCAGCTTCATACAGGGGGCGAGTGGCTACACCTTC

clone_size: -
v_call: TRBV6-5
j_call: TRBJ2-7
d_call: -
cdr3_aa: CAVSRALSYEQYF
cdr3_nt: TGTGCGGTGTCAAGGGCCTTATCCTACGAGCAGTACTTC

clone_size: -
v_call: TRBV7-2
j_call: TRBJ2-2
d_call: TRBD1
cdr3_aa: CASTRDRNTGELFF
cdr3_nt: TGTGCCAGCACCCGGGACAGAAACACCGGGGAGCTGTTTTTT

clone_size: -
v_call: TRBV24-1
j_call: TRBJ2-5
d_call: -
cdr3_aa: CATSDSTGMGTQYF
cdr3_nt: TGTGCCACCAGTGATTCTACCGGCATGGGGACCCAGTACTTC

clone_size: -
v_call: TRBV5-5
j_call: TRBJ2-3
d_call: -
cdr3_aa: CASSLNWDARRYGTDTQYF
cdr3_nt: TGTGCCAGCAGCTTGAACTGGGACGCCCGGAGGTATGGCACAGATACGCAGTATTTT

clone_size: -
v_call: TRBV9
j_call: TRBJ2-7
d_call: -
cdr3_aa: CASSVVSTAASYEQYF
cdr3_nt: TGTGCCAGCAGCGTAGTTTCAACAGCCGCCTCCTACGAGCAGTACTTC

clone_size: -
v_call: TRBV2
j_call: TRBJ2-2
d_call: -
cdr3_aa: CARGADTGELFF
cdr3_nt: TGTGCCAGAGGGGCCGACACCGGGGAGCTGTTTTTT

clone_size: once
v_call: TRBV27
j_call: TRBJ2-5
d_call: TRBD2
cdr3_aa: CASSLGGPRGRKTQYF
cdr3_nt: TGTGCCAGCAGTTTGGGAGGCCCGCGGGGGAGAAAGACCCAGTACTTC

clone_size: once
v_call: TRBV11-1
j_call: TRBJ1-6
d_call: -
cdr3_aa: CASSFGYNSPLHF
cdr3_nt: TGTGCCAGCAGCTTTGGTTATAATTCACCCCTCCACTTT

clone_size: -
v_call: TRBV11-2
j_call: TRBJ1-1
d_call: TRBD1
cdr3_aa: CASSLVTGGGTEAFF
cdr3_nt: TGTGCCAGCAGCTTAGTCACAGGGGGCGGCACTGAAGCTTTCTTT

clone_size: -
v_call: TRBV24-1
j_call: TRBJ1-2
d_call: -
cdr3_aa: CATSDLRGGGGYTF
cdr3_nt: TGTGCCACCAGTGATTTGAGAGGCGGGGGTGGCTACACCTTC

clone_size: -
v_call: TRBV7-2
j_call: TRBJ2-5
d_call: -
cdr3_aa: CASSFTRREKTQYF
cdr3_nt: TGTGCCAGCAGCTTTACCAGAAGGGAGAAAACCCAGTACTTC

clone_size: few
v_call: TRBV7-6
j_call: TRBJ2-7
d_call: -
cdr3_aa: CASSLASSYEQYF
cdr3_nt: TGTGCCAGCAGCTTAGCTAGCAGCTACGAGCAGTACTTC

clone_size: -
v_call: TRBV14
j_call: TRBJ2-3
d_call: -
cdr3_aa: CASSQGRPPFMPDTQYF
cdr3_nt: TGTGCCAGCAGCCAAGGGAGACCTCCCTTTATGCCAGATACGCAGTATTTT

clone_size: -
v_call: TRBV6-5
j_call: TRBJ2-7
d_call: -
cdr3_aa: CASSRSGEQYF
cdr3_nt: TGTGCCAGCAGCCGTTCAGGCGAGCAGTACTTC

clone_size: -
v_call: TRBV19
j_call: TRBJ2-4
d_call: -
cdr3_aa: CASSLGPAGSRENIQYF
cdr3_nt: TGTGCCAGTAGTCTTGGACCGGCGGGCTCAAGAGAAAACATTCAGTACTTC

clone_size: -
v_call: TRBV7-3
j_call: TRBJ2-3
d_call: -
cdr3_aa: CASSPSGTDTQYF
cdr3_nt: TGTGCCAGCAGCCCCTCCGGCACAGATACGCAGTATTTT

clone_size: -
v_call: TRBV15
j_call: TRBJ2-3
d_call: -
cdr3_aa: CATSRAESWGADTQYF
cdr3_nt: TGTGCCACCAGCAGAGCGGAATCGTGGGGAGCAGATACGCAGTATTTT

clone_size: -
v_call: TRBV5-1
j_call: TRBJ2-2
d_call: TRBD2
cdr3_aa: CASSPKPGLADGELFF
cdr3_nt: TGCGCCAGCAGCCCCAAACCGGGACTAGCGGACGGGGAGCTGTTTTTT